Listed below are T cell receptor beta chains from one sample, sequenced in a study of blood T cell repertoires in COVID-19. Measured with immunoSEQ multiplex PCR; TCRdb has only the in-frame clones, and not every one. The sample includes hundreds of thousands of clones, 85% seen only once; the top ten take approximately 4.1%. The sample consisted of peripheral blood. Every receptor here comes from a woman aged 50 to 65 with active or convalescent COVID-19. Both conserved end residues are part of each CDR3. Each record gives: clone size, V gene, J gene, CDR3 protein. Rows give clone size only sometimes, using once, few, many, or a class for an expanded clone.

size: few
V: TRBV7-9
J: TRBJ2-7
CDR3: CASSPRTGSSEQYF

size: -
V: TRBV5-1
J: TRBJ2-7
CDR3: CASSLEGTHLAEQYF

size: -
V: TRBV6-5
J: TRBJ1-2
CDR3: CASSSIFETDYGYTF

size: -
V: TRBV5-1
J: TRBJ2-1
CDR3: CASSSTSGGALEQFF

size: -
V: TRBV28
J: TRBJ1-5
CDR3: CASSLGRPNQPQHF

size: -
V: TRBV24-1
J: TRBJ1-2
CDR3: CATSDLLPRQSPYGYTF

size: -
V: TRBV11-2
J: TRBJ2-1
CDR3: CASSFGSGSLTNEQFF

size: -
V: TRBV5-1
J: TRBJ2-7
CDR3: CASSFTGQGLYEQYF

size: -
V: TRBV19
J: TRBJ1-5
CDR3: CASRSTNQPQHF

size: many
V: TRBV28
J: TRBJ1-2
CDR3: CASSYIYGYTF

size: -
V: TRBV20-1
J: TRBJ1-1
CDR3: CSASGGSEAFF

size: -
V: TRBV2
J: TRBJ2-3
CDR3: CASSPISDTQYF

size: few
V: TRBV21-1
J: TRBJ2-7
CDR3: CASSKLTSGGREQYF

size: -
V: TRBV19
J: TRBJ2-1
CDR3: CASSIAHSEQFF

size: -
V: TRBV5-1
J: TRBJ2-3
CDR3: CASSLPSGRVTDTQYF

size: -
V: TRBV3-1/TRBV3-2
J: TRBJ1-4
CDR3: CASSQTQYNEKLFF

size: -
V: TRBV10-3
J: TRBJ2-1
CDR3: CAISEPRVGRDNEQFF

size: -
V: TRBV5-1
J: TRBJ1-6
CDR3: CASSSGGSYNSPLHF

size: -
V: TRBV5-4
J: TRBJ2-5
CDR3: CASSLRGQETQYF

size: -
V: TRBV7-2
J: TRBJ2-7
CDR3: CASSLAILAVNEQYF

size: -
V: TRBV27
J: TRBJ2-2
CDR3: CASTPRPSGTGELFF

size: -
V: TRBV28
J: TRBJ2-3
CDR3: CASSFGAGGLATDTQYF

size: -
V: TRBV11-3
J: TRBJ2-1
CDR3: CASSLGPRAGEQFF

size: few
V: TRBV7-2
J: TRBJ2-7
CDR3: CASSFSGAPRYEQYF

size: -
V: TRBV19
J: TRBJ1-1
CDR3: CASSIRRGQAFF

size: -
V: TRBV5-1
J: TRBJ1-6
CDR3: CASRGTGYNSPLHF

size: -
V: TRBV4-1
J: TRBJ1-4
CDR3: CASSRTSNEGGEKLFF

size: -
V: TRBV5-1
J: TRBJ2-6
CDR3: CASSLSRGSGANVLTF

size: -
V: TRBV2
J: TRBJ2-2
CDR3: CASRGASGSGGELFF

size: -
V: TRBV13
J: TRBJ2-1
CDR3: CASSGFREVRNEQFF

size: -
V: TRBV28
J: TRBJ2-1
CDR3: CASVQGNHNEQFF

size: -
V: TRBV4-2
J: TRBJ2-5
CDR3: CASSQVAGGTQETQYF

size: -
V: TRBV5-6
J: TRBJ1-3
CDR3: CASSLWQGVSGNTIYF

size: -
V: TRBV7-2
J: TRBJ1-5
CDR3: CASSFVAEGQPQHF

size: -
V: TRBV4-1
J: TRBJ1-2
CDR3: CASSFTEGKSYGYTF

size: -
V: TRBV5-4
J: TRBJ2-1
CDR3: CASSLDSETGEQFF

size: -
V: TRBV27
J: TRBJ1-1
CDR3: CASSFHRDTRNTEAFF

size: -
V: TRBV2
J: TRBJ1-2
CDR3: CASSEGRYGYTF

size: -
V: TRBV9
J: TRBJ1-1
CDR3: CASSPRQGLNTEAFF

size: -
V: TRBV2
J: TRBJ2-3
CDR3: CASSASGTSGSTDTQYF

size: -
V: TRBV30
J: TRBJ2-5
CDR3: CAWSPGTGHLQETQYF

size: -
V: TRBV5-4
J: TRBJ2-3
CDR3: CASSLGQGGADTQYF

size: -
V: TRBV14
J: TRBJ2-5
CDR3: CASSWTAGQFWTQYF

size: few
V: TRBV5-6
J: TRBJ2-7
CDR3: CASSLRGTGTSPKGEQYF

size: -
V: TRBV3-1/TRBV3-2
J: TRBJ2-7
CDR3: CASSQGQGLGEQYF

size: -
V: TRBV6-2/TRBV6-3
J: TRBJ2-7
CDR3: CASSYSRRDSYYEQYF

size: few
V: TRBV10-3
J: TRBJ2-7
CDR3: CAIRPDSPSYEQYF

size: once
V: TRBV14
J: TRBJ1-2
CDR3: CASSQVGRLYTF

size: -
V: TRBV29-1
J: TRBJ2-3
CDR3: CSVELTRTDSGRGTQYF

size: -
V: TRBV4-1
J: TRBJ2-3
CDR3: CASSQDIPAGAADTQYF

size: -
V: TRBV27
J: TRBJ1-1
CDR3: CASSPRTKTGEAFF

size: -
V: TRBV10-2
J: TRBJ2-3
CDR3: CAAYSSGNTQYF

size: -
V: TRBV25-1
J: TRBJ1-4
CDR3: CASSDWGRQQEKLFF

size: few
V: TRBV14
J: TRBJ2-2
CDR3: CASSRNSPTGELFF

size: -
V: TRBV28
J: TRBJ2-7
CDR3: CASSFAYEQYF